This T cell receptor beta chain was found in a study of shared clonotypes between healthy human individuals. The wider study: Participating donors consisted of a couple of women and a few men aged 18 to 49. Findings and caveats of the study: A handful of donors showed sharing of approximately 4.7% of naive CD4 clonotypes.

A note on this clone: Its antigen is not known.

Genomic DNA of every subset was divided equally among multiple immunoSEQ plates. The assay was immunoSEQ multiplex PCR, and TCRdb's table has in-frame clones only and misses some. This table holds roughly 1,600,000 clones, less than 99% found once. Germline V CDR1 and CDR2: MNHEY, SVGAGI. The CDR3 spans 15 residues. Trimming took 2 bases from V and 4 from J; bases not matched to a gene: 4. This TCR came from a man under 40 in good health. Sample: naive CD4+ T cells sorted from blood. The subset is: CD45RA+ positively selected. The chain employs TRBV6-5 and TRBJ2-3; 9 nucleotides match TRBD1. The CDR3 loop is CASSYRDRVADTQYF. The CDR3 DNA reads TGTGCCAGCAGTTACCGGGACAGGGTGGCAGATACGCAGTATTTT.